The clone carrying this T cell receptor beta chain has just one count. Using a J-beta primer mix together with a sample-barcoded 5' primer, a second PCR was run for roughly 7 to 11 cycles. TCRdb reprocessed the 5' RACE reads with MiXCR, giving one entry per CDR3 protein. Counted here are some 1.5 million distinct CDR3 sequences, 42% occurring once; the ten biggest clones make up about 4%. The data were obtained in a study of blood T cells in healthy people across ages. V was pared by 1 base and J by 3 bases, with 7 bases between. Germline CDR1 reads MDHEN; CDR2 reads SYDVKM. The CDR3 extends over 14 amino acids.

The sequenced material came from blood. The chain joins TRBV28 to TRBJ1-5; no firm D call. The receptor comes from a woman in her late teens or twenties in good health. The CDR3 sequence is CASSLFEVNQPQHF. Here the CDR3 DNA reads TGTGCCAGCAGTTTATTTGAGGTCAATCAGCCCCAGCATTTT.